This TCR beta chain was obtained from a study of shared clonotypes between healthy human individuals. This clone was recorded only once. Antigen specificity is unknown. Every one of the donors was a Caucasian adult that lived in Nashville, Tennessee. Memory CD4+ cells were the fraction left after CD45RA+ naive selection. Germline CDR1 is LNHDA and CDR2 is SQIVND (reference sequence). Trimming removed 8 bases from V and 4 bases from J, with 8 bases in between. CDR3 length: 11 amino acids. Study conclusions and caveats: Incomplete sequencing of sorted subsets was indicated by rarefaction despite large depth. Non-shared clonotypes showed lower generation probabilities than clonotypes common to all four donors.

TCRdb's table, derived via immunoSEQ multiplex PCR, lists solely in-frame clones and lacks some. In the table there are about 610,000 clones, approximately 97% of which are singletons. Sequencing was performed on naive CD4+ T cells sorted from blood. Stated subset: CD45RA+ positively selected. The chain joins TRBV19 to TRBJ1-1; D perhaps matches TRBD1 (6 bases). The sequence was obtained from a woman aged 25 to 39 in good health. This CDR3 reads CASRGPTEAFF. CDR3 nucleotides: TGTGCCAGTCGGGGGCCCACTGAAGCTTTCTTT.